The following is a TCR beta chain sequence with its context. Under the authors' procedure: Reference gene primer amplification in the assay estimated nucleated cell counts. The table came from immunoSEQ multiplex PCR; TCRdb's copy has only in-frame clones and leaves some out. The V and J calls and clone size come from that table; D and trimming were worked out from the DNA. The sample carries 150,000 to 200,000 clones, less than 85% recorded once. The data were obtained in a study of blood T cell repertoires in COVID-19. As for the study in general: COVID-19 samples from acute and convalescent phases originated in the United States, Italy and Spain. T cells, B-cell-depleted T cells, or PBMCs supplied cDNA or gDNA.

Input material: peripheral blood. This TCR was recovered from a man aged 50-59 years who had recovered from COVID-19.

Here the CDR3 DNA reads TGTGCCAGCAGCTTATCAGTTGCCTACGAGCAGTACTTC. Protein: CASSLSVAYEQYF. The chain links TRBV7-2 to TRBJ2-7; D uncertain. CDR3 length: 13 amino acids. The V and J ends lost 2 bases and 2 bases respectively, with 7 bases between them. Germline CDR1 is SGHTA and CDR2 is FQGNSA.